The 19 T cell receptor beta chains listed next were all sequenced from one sample in a study of T cells after yellow fever vaccination. Using its own MiXCR run on the 5' RACE reads, TCRdb lists one record per CDR3 protein. This table has hundreds of thousands of distinct CDR3 sequences, less than 20% appearing once. The source material was PBMCs, sampled less than 6 days after the first yellow fever vaccination. These receptors were obtained from a man younger than 35 who received the YFV17D yellow fever vaccine.

In this sample, this clonotype turned up a few times. The chain carries TRBV7-9 and TRBJ2-5; 11 nucleotides agree with TRBD2. The CDR3 covers 16 residues. The trim removed 7 bases at V and 1 base at J, leaving 8 bases unmatched. Germline CDR1 SEHNR, CDR2 FQNEAQ (reference sequence). CDR3 bases: TGTGCCAGCACCGGAACTAGCGGGGGACCCCAAGAGACCCAGTACTTC. Its protein product is CASTGTSGGPQETQYF.

This clonotype was counted only a few times. V gene TRBV7-3 combines with J gene TRBJ1-1; no clear D gene. The CDR3 covers 14 residues. CDR1 is SGHTA, CDR2 FQGTGA, per germline. Trimming took 0 bases from V and 1 from J, leaving 6 bases between them. This CDR3 reads CASSLTRSNTEAFF. In DNA, the CDR3 is TGTGCCAGCAGCTTAACACGATCGAACACTGAAGCTTTCTTT. The complete variable domain, with remaining parts taken from reference TRBV7-3 and TRBJ1-1, reads GAGVSQTPSNKVTEKGKYVELRCDPISGHTALYWYRQSLGQGPEFLIYFQGTGAADDSGLPNDRFFAVRPEGSVSTLKIQRTERGDSAVYLCASSLTRSNTEAFFGQGTRLTVV.

J is TRBJ2-2 and V is TRBV20-1, with D perhaps TRBD1 or TRBD2 (5 bases each). The CDR3 loop spans 15 amino acids. Germline V gene sequence: CDR1 DFQATT, CDR2 SNEGSKA (reference sequence). The ends were cut back, 3 bases at V and 5 bases at J, with 16 bases in the middle. The CDR3 DNA follows: TGCAGTGCTAGTAACGACTTTTGGGGGACCGGGGAGCTGTTTTTT. Residues: CSASNDFWGTGELFF.

V gene TRBV5-4 combines with J gene TRBJ2-2; unclear D gene. V was cut by 0 bases and J by 3 bases, with 12 bases left in between. Per the germline V gene, CDR1 is SGHNT and CDR2 is YYREEE (reference sequence). This CDR3 spans 16 amino acids. The chain's CDR3 is CASSLVHTSDTGELFF. The CDR3 DNA sequence: TGTGCCAGCAGCTTGGTTCATACTTCTGACACCGGGGAGCTGTTTTTT. Full variable domain (rest looked up from reference TRBV5-4 and TRBJ2-2): ETGVTQSPTHLIKTRGQQVTLRCSSQSGHNTVSWYQQALGQGPQFIFQYYREEENGRGNFPPRFSGLQFPNYSSELNVNALELDDSALYLCASSLVHTSDTGELFFGEGSRLTVL.

This clonotype has at least ten counts. The V call is TRBV5-1, the J call TRBJ2-3; TRBD2 might be the D (6 bases). This CDR3 comprises 15 residues. V lost 3 bases, J lost 4 bases, and 15 bases lay in between. CDR1 and CDR2 (germline): SGHRS, YFSETQ. The CDR3 protein is CASSSTGVPADTQYF. CDR3 DNA: TGCGCCAGCAGCTCGACGGGGGTACCGGCAGATACGCAGTATTTT.

The V and J genes are TRBV4-1 and TRBJ1-1; D remains unclear. V lost 0 bases to trimming and J lost 5 bases, with 25 bases between them. Germline V CDR1 and CDR2: MGHRA, YSYEKL. The CDR3 has 19 amino acids. The CDR3 spells CASSQESGRRYAADTEAFF. CDR3 nucleotide sequence: TGCGCCAGCAGCCAAGAATCGGGTCGACGCTACGCTGCGGATACTGAAGCTTTCTTT.

This clonotype was counted a few times. Sequence at one end of the junction differs from germline and may be a read error. The J gene is TRBJ2-2, the V gene TRBV10-3; 7 bases are a match to TRBD1. CDR1 is ENHRY, CDR2 SYGVKD, per germline. The CDR3 covers 14 residues. This CDR3 is CAISTTGNPGELFF. DNA for the CDR3: TGTGCCATCAGTACGACAGGGAACCCCGGGGAGCTGTTTTTT.

The J gene is TRBJ1-1, the V gene TRBV7-9; 9 positions match TRBD1. The CDR3 has 16 residues. CDR1 is SEHNR and CDR2 is FQNEAQ in the germline V gene (reference sequence). J was trimmed by 6 bases and V by 6 bases; bases with no gene match: 14. DNA for the CDR3: TGTGCCAGCAGACCCCCGGACAGGGGCGCGGGCTCTGAAGCTTTCTTT. Protein sequence: CASRPPDRGAGSEAFF.

This chain links TRBV5-1 with TRBJ2-3; TRBD2 matches at 11 bases. CDR1 is SGHRS, CDR2 YFSETQ, per germline. The CDR3 contains 16 residues. The V segment lost 0 bases and the J segment 2 bases; nucleotides outside the gene matches: 2. The DNA of the CDR3 is TGCGCCAGCAGCTTGGCACTAGCGGGGGACACAGATACGCAGTATTTT. Residues: CASSLALAGDTDTQYF.

This clonotype was counted at least ten times. The chain is built from TRBV14 and TRBJ2-1; D is ambiguous. The CDR3 extends over 18 amino acids. Germline CDR1 is SGHDN and CDR2 is FVKESK. V lost 2 bases and J lost 0, with 17 bases in between. The CDR3 protein is CASSQYTGGSSSYNEQFF. The CDR3 region has the DNA TGTGCCAGCAGCCAATATACGGGCGGTTCGAGCTCCTACAATGAGCAGTTCTTC. Variable domain in full (rest from reference TRBV14 and TRBJ2-1): EAGVTQFPSHSVIEKGQTVTLRCDPISGHDNLYWYRRVMGKEIKFLLHFVKESKQDESGMPNNRFLAERTGGTYSTLKVQPAELEDSGVYFCASSQYTGGSSSYNEQFFGPGTRLTVL.

In its sample, this clonotype was seen a few times. This chain links TRBV28 with TRBJ1-4; no reliable D call. The germline V gene has CDR1 MDHEN and CDR2 SYDVKM. Trimming took off 2 bases at V and 4 bases at J, with 8 bases between the two ends. The CDR3 totals 14 residues. CDR3 residues: CASSLRSINEKLFF. The CDR3 DNA follows: TGTGCCAGCAGTTTAAGAAGTATTAATGAAAAACTGTTTTTT.

This clonotype was picked up many times. V gene TRBV6-1 combines with J gene TRBJ1-5; TRBD1 matches 9 bases. The CDR3 runs to 15 residues. J lost 3 bases, V lost 6 bases, and 6 bases had no gene match. Per the germline V gene, CDR1 is MNHNS and CDR2 is SASEGT. The CDR3 region is CASRQGAIDNQPQHF. DNA of the CDR3: TGTGCCAGCAGACAGGGGGCTATTGACAATCAGCCCCAGCATTTT.

This clonotype has more than one count but fewer than ten. CDR3 in amino acids: CASSQETGGYNEQFF. The CDR3 DNA reads TGTGCCAGCAGCCAAGAAACGGGGGGTTACAATGAGCAGTTCTTC. The chain links TRBV4-2 to TRBJ2-1; 7 positions match TRBD2. V dropped 0 bases and J dropped 4; count of bases not matched to a gene: 3. Per germline, CDR1 LGHNA and CDR2 YNFKEQ. The length of the CDR3 is 15 residues.

This clonotype turned up a few times. The chain is built from TRBV14 and TRBJ1-6; 7 bases match TRBD1. CDR1 is SGHDN and CDR2 is FVKESK in the germline V gene. V shed 5 bases, J shed 7 bases, and the junction held 5 bases outside the gene matches. The CDR3 is 14 residues long. CDR3 DNA sequence: TGTGCCAGCAGCTATAAGGACAGGAATTCACCCCTCCACTTT. It translates to CASSYKDRNSPLHF. The whole variable domain, remainder taken from reference TRBV14 and TRBJ1-6, is EAGVTQFPSHSVIEKGQTVTLRCDPISGHDNLYWYRRVMGKEIKFLLHFVKESKQDESGMPNNRFLAERTGGTYSTLKVQPAELEDSGVYFCASSYKDRNSPLHFGNGTRLTVT.

The genes are TRBV20-1 and TRBJ1-5; tentatively, D is TRBD1 (5 bases). Germline-derived CDR1 and CDR2 are DFQATT and SNEGSKA (reference sequence). The CDR3 covers 15 residues. The germline V and J ends were trimmed by 2 bases and 5 bases, with 16 bases remaining between them. DNA of the CDR3: TGCAGTGCTAGACCTCCGGGACGGGTTGATCAGCCCCAGCATTTT. Its translation is CSARPPGRVDQPQHF.

This clonotype was counted only a few times. This sequence joins TRBV18 and TRBJ2-5; D unclear. This CDR3 spans 13 amino acids. Germline V gene data show CDR1 as KGHSH and CDR2 as LQKENI. V was clipped by 0 bases and J by 4 bases, with 6 bases between them. Here the CDR3 reads CASSPPSGETQYF. In nucleotides, the CDR3 is TGTGCCAGCTCACCACCCTCGGGAGAGACCCAGTACTTC.

The chain is built from TRBV19 and TRBJ2-1; a weak D match, TRBD2 (6 bases). The CDR3 totals 12 residues. Deletions cut 1 base from V and 12 bases from J, with 10 bases between. Germline V gene sequence: CDR1 LNHDA, CDR2 SQIVND (reference sequence). CDR3 loop: CASSIGGERQFF. The CDR3 nucleotides read TGTGCCAGTAGTATAGGCGGGGAGAGGCAGTTCTTC.

The V gene is TRBV14, the J gene TRBJ2-5; 12 bases map to TRBD2. Germline values: CDR1 SGHDN, CDR2 FVKESK. The V segment lost 1 base and the J segment 4 bases; nucleotides outside the gene matches: 4. The CDR3 runs to 16 residues. The chain's CDR3 is CASSQGATSGGETQYF. CDR3 coding DNA: TGTGCCAGCAGCCAAGGGGCGACTAGCGGGGGAGAGACCCAGTACTTC.

The V and J genes are TRBV4-2 and TRBJ1-2; D gene uncertain. This CDR3 region has 14 residues. V lost 4 bases and J lost 7, with 16 bases in between. In germline, CDR1 is LGHNA, CDR2 YNFKEQ. This CDR3 is CASSLDGFQVGYTF. In nucleotides, the CDR3 is TGTGCCAGCAGCCTGGACGGGTTCCAAGTTGGCTACACCTTC.